The 20 T cell receptor beta chains reported below all come from one sample, sequenced in a study of T cell changes during pregnancy in multiple sclerosis. Generated by immunoSEQ multiplex PCR, the TCRdb table keeps only in-frame clones and is missing some. Of fewer than 45,000 clones in the sample, around 93% were seen once. The source material was CD8+ T cells from peripheral blood mononuclear cells, sampled in the third trimester of pregnancy. The origin of the receptors is a female donor with multiple sclerosis, enrolled in a pregnancy study.

The gene calls are TRBV4-1 and TRBJ1-2; tentatively, D is TRBD1 (6 bases). This CDR3 is 15 amino acids long. Germline V CDR1 and CDR2: MGHRA, YSYEKL. V was shortened by 3 bases and J by 4 bases, with 15 bases between the two germline ends. CDR3 protein: CASSHEPGQPYGYTF. In DNA form, the CDR3 reads TGCGCCAGCAGCCACGAGCCCGGACAGCCCTATGGCTACACCTTC.

Details on this clone: Mismatch with germline at one junction end may stem from a read error. This chain joins TRBV5-6 and TRBJ1-6, with D unresolved. The CDR3 sequence is 13 residues long. Per germline, CDR1 SGHDT and CDR2 YYEEEE. CDR3 coding DNA: TGTGCCAGCAGCTTTCTTCCAGATTCGCCCCTCCACTTT. Its translation is CASSFLPDSPLHF.

The genes are TRBV25-1 and TRBJ2-1, with TRBD1 identical over 11 bases. Per the germline V gene, CDR1 is MGHDK and CDR2 is SYGVNS. V lost 3 bases to trimming and J lost 4 bases; unmatched junction nucleotides: 2. CDR3 length: 15 residues. The CDR3 bases are TGTGCCAGCAGTGAGGGGACAGGGGGTTACAATGAGCAGTTCTTC. It encodes CASSEGTGGYNEQFF.

This clone showed up just once. V is TRBV6-1 and J is TRBJ2-1; perhaps TRBD2 as D (5 bases). Trimming removed 1 base at V and 1 base at J, with 17 bases between. The CDR3 extends over 18 amino acids. The V gene's germline CDR1 is MNHNS and CDR2 SASEGT. The chain's CDR3 is CASSEGRSKGSSYNEQFF. The CDR3 DNA is TGTGCCAGCAGTGAAGGGAGGTCGAAAGGATCGTCCTACAATGAGCAGTTCTTC.

The chain carries TRBV6-1 and TRBJ2-5; maybe TRBD2 (6 bases). With 4 bases removed from V and 4 bases from J, the gap between germline ends came to 10 bases. The CDR3 is 13 residues long. Germline V gene sequence: CDR1 MNHNS, CDR2 SASEGT. CDR3 sequence reads: CASSAWGVETQYF. The CDR3 nucleotides read TGTGCCAGCAGTGCTTGGGGGGTAGAGACCCAGTACTTC.

The rearrangement uses TRBV5-4 and TRBJ1-4; tentative D call: TRBD1 (6 bases). The CDR3 has 16 amino acids. Germline V lookup: CDR1 SGHNT, CDR2 YYREEE (reference sequence). V lost 4 bases, J lost 2 bases, and 15 bases lay in between. CDR3 loop: CASSLRDQGTNEKLFF. Here the CDR3 DNA reads TGTGCCAGCAGCCTCCGGGACCAGGGGACTAATGAAAAACTGTTTTTT.

This clone was detected only once. The chain uses TRBV27 and TRBJ2-3; 7 bases line up with TRBD2. The V gene end was trimmed by 1 base and the J gene end by 6 bases; junction bases not matched to a gene: 10. Germline V gene sequence: CDR1 MNHEY, CDR2 SMNVEV (reference sequence). The CDR3 runs to 16 residues. The CDR3 region is CASSLFPPLAPDTQYF. The CDR3 bases are TGTGCCAGCAGTTTATTCCCCCCACTAGCGCCCGATACGCAGTATTTT.

The J gene is TRBJ2-1, the V gene TRBV19; maybe TRBD2 (6 bases). Germline CDR1 LNHDA, CDR2 SQIVND (reference sequence). The CDR3 length is 15 residues. With 1 base removed from V and 5 bases from J, the gap between germline ends came to 12 bases. Here the CDR3 reads CASSIGAGMNNEQFF. CDR3 bases: TGTGCCAGTAGTATAGGGGCGGGAATGAACAATGAGCAGTTCTTC.

This chain joins TRBV7-2 and TRBJ1-5; 8 bases map to TRBD1. The CDR3 totals 18 residues. Trimming took 4 bases from V and 4 from J; bases not matched to a gene: 15. The germline V gene has CDR1 SGHTA and CDR2 FQGNSA. The CDR3, as DNA: TGTGCCAGCAGCTCTAAGACAGGGGCTGGAGTACTAAATCAGCCCCAGCATTTT. Protein: CASSSKTGAGVLNQPQHF.

The rearrangement uses TRBV11-2 and TRBJ2-7; 8 bases map to TRBD1. CDR1 is SGHAT and CDR2 is FQNNGV in the germline V gene. The CDR3 covers 15 residues. The trim removed 6 bases at V and 0 bases at J, leaving 7 bases unmatched. The CDR3: CASSGQGQSSYEQYF. Written as DNA, the CDR3 is TGTGCCAGCAGTGGACAGGGCCAGAGCTCCTACGAGCAGTACTTC.

V usage is TRBV28 and J usage is TRBJ1-2, with TRBD1 as a possible D gene (6 bases). CDR3 length: 12 residues. CDR1 MDHEN and CDR2 SYDVKM come from the germline V gene. V was clipped by 9 bases and J by 6 bases, with 14 bases between them. The CDR3 nucleotides are TGTGCCAGTTTGAGAGGGGACAATGGCTACACCTTC. It encodes CASLRGDNGYTF.

The genes are TRBV11-2 and TRBJ1-2; 7 bases fit TRBD1. The J segment lost 9 bases and the V segment lost 4 bases, leaving 8 bases of the junction unmatched. The germline V gene encodes CDR1 SGHAT and CDR2 FQNNGV. This CDR3 contains 13 residues. In DNA form, the CDR3 reads TGTGCCAGCAGCTCGGGGACAGCCCCCAGCTACACCTTC. This gives the protein CASSSGTAPSYTF.

J is TRBJ2-7 and V is TRBV28, with 7 positions matching TRBD2. The germline CDR1 and CDR2 sequences are MDHEN and SYDVKM. This CDR3 has 16 amino acids. Trimming took 3 bases from V and 1 from J; bases not matched to a gene: 9. The DNA for the CDR3 is TGTGCCAGCAGTTTGAGCGGGGCCATCTTTTCCTACGAGCAGTACTTC. It is translated as CASSLSGAIFSYEQYF.

This chain links TRBV19 with TRBJ2-7; TRBD1 might be the D (6 bases). Germline V gives CDR1 LNHDA, CDR2 SQIVND (reference sequence). The CDR3 is 12 amino acids. Trimming shortened V by 3 bases and J by 5 bases, and 8 bases separated the two germline ends. The CDR3 loop reads CASSMGADEQYF. DNA for the CDR3: TGTGCCAGTAGTATGGGGGCTGACGAGCAGTACTTC.

The J gene is TRBJ2-7, the V gene TRBV28; maybe TRBD2 (5 bases). This CDR3 is 15 amino acids long. Germline-derived CDR1 and CDR2 are MDHEN and SYDVKM. Trimming pared 6 bases from V and 1 base from J, leaving 16 bases between. CDR3 protein: CASSYGLSASYEQYF. The DNA for the CDR3 is TGTGCCAGCAGCTATGGACTGTCAGCTTCCTACGAGCAGTACTTC.

Details on this clone: This same CDR3 is encoded by further DNA sequences in the sample. The chain is built from TRBV28 and TRBJ2-7, with D unclear. The CDR3 sequence is 11 residues long. V lost 5 bases and J lost 3, with 5 bases in between. Germline lookup yields CDR1 MDHEN and CDR2 SYDVKM. CDR3 sequence: CASSHSYEQYF. For the CDR3, the DNA is TGTGCCAGCAGTCACAGCTACGAGCAGTACTTC.

This clone has more than one count but fewer than ten. The chain couples TRBV10-3 to TRBJ1-2, with 7 bases that match TRBD1. Germline CDR1 is ENHRY and CDR2 is SYGVKD. J was trimmed by 6 bases and V by 1 base; bases with no gene match: 8. CDR3 length: 15 residues. CDR3 sequence reads: CAISELTGIRDGYTF. The CDR3, as DNA: TGTGCCATCAGTGAGTTGACAGGGATACGGGATGGCTACACCTTC.

The chain carries TRBV7-9 and TRBJ2-7; TRBD2 might be the D (6 bases). Trimming stripped 0 bases from V and 6 bases from J, with 18 bases between. The CDR3 covers 16 residues. Germline V CDR1 and CDR2: SEHNR, FQNEAQ (reference sequence). This CDR3 reads CASSLASQGGMGEQYF. The CDR3 nucleotides read TGTGCCAGCAGCTTAGCAAGTCAGGGCGGGATGGGCGAGCAGTACTTC.

The chain couples TRBV7-8 to TRBJ2-7; 7 bases align to TRBD1. Trimming removed 4 bases from V and 5 bases from J; junction bases left unmatched: 5. Germline lookup yields CDR1 SGHVS and CDR2 FQNEAQ. This CDR3 has 13 amino acids. CDR3 nucleotides: TGTGCCAGCAGCTGGTACAGGGGCCACGAGCAGTACTTC. Protein product: CASSWYRGHEQYF.

J is TRBJ1-5 and V is TRBV4-2; D not resolved. The CDR3 is made up of 16 amino acids. Germline lookup yields CDR1 LGHNA and CDR2 YNFKEQ. The ends were cut back, 0 bases at V and 6 bases at J, with 15 bases in the middle. The CDR3 sequence: CASSQEYELGGQPQHF. DNA of the CDR3: TGTGCCAGCAGCCAAGAATATGAGTTAGGCGGTCAGCCCCAGCATTTT.